These T cell receptor beta chains were read from a single sample in a study of somatic mutations in cytotoxic T cells in rheumatoid arthritis. Repertoires were generated with immunoSEQ multiplex PCR, while TCRdb's copy carries only in-frame clones and drops some. The repertoire has about 16,000 clones, 80% of them found once; the top ten carry 10%. Sequencing was done on a sample of CD8+ T cells sorted from blood. Every receptor here comes from an adult with rheumatoid arthritis. The CDR3 runs from the conserved cysteine through the conserved F or W. Fields, in order: D gene, J gene, V gene, clone size, CDR3 DNA, CDR3 protein. The D gene is left open where the match is weak. Part of the rows lack a size; the others show once, few, many or a class for expanded clones.

D gene: .
J gene: TRBJ2-7
V gene: TRBV25-1
clone size: once
CDR3 DNA: TGTGCCAGCAGTGAATACAGGGATAGGGGGTTCCACGAGCAGTACTTC
CDR3 protein: CASSEYRDRGFHEQYF

D gene: .
J gene: TRBJ1-2
V gene: TRBV6-1
clone size: few
CDR3 DNA: TGTGCCAGCAGTGAAGGAAGACAGACTTTCTATGGCTACACCTTC
CDR3 protein: CASSEGRQTFYGYTF

D gene: TRBD1
J gene: TRBJ2-7
V gene: TRBV19
clone size: .
CDR3 DNA: TGTGCCAGTAGTATAAGCCAGGGGGCTTTGTACGAGCAGTACTTC
CDR3 protein: CASSISQGALYEQYF

D gene: TRBD1
J gene: TRBJ1-2
V gene: TRBV2
clone size: .
CDR3 DNA: TGTGCCAGCAGCCGGGACAGAGCTAACTATGGCTACACCTTC
CDR3 protein: CASSRDRANYGYTF

D gene: .
J gene: TRBJ1-1
V gene: TRBV13
clone size: .
CDR3 DNA: TGTGCCAGCAGCCCTCGTGGGGGCACTGAAGCTTTCTTT
CDR3 protein: CASSPRGGTEAFF

D gene: TRBD2
J gene: TRBJ2-1
V gene: TRBV6-4
clone size: .
CDR3 DNA: TGTGCCAGCAGTGGGCTAGCGGGGGACTACAATGAGCAGTTCTTC
CDR3 protein: CASSGLAGDYNEQFF

D gene: TRBD2
J gene: TRBJ2-2
V gene: TRBV19
clone size: .
CDR3 DNA: TGTGCCAGTATTAGGGGAGCGGGGGGGCCCTTGAACACCGGGGAGCTGTTTTTT
CDR3 protein: CASIRGAGGPLNTGELFF

D gene: TRBD1
J gene: TRBJ1-1
V gene: TRBV6-1
clone size: .
CDR3 DNA: TGTGCCAGCAGTGAAGCGCTTCGAGACAGGGGGGCGACCACTGAAGCTTTCTTT
CDR3 protein: CASSEALRDRGATTEAFF

D gene: TRBD1
J gene: TRBJ2-3
V gene: TRBV4-1
clone size: once
CDR3 DNA: TGCGCCAGCAGCCAAAACCCGGGACAGGGTATCCAAGATACGCAGTATTTT
CDR3 protein: CASSQNPGQGIQDTQYF

D gene: .
J gene: TRBJ2-5
V gene: TRBV4-1
clone size: .
CDR3 DNA: TGCGCCAGCAGCCAAGTACCCTACGCCCCAGAGACCCAGTACTTC
CDR3 protein: CASSQVPYAPETQYF

D gene: .
J gene: TRBJ1-3
V gene: TRBV30
clone size: .
CDR3 DNA: TGTGCCTGGAGTGTAGCGGGGGACACCATATATTTT
CDR3 protein: CAWSVAGDTIYF

D gene: TRBD1
J gene: TRBJ2-2
V gene: TRBV6-5
clone size: .
CDR3 DNA: TGTGCCAGCAGTTACTCGACAGGGGGTACCGGGGAGCTGTTTTTT
CDR3 protein: CASSYSTGGTGELFF

D gene: .
J gene: TRBJ1-3
V gene: TRBV6-1
clone size: few
CDR3 DNA: TGTGCCAGCAGTGAAGCTATGGGTGAGGGTAACACCATATATTTT
CDR3 protein: CASSEAMGEGNTIYF

D gene: .
J gene: TRBJ1-4
V gene: TRBV6-1
clone size: .
CDR3 DNA: TGTGCCAGCAGTGAAGAGGGGGGGGGCGGTAATGAAAAACTGTTTTTT
CDR3 protein: CASSEEGGGGNEKLFF

D gene: .
J gene: TRBJ2-5
V gene: TRBV2
clone size: .
CDR3 DNA: TGTGCCAGCAGTGAAACAGGGCAAGAGACCCAGTACTTC
CDR3 protein: CASSETGQETQYF

D gene: TRBD1
J gene: TRBJ2-2
V gene: TRBV9
clone size: .
CDR3 DNA: TGTGCCAGCAGCGCGAGACAGGGCGTTAACACCGGGGAGCTGTTTTTT
CDR3 protein: CASSARQGVNTGELFF

D gene: .
J gene: TRBJ1-2
V gene: TRBV7-9
clone size: .
CDR3 DNA: TGTGCCAGCAGCCCCGAACAAGTAAACTATGGCTACACCTTC
CDR3 protein: CASSPEQVNYGYTF

D gene: .
J gene: TRBJ2-1
V gene: TRBV11-2
clone size: .
CDR3 DNA: TGTGCCAGCCGCCGGCTAGGAAAGTTGAACAATGAGCAGTTCTTC
CDR3 protein: CASRRLGKLNNEQFF

D gene: TRBD1
J gene: TRBJ2-7
V gene: TRBV6-1
clone size: .
CDR3 DNA: TGTGCCAGCAACACAGGGGTATGGGAGCAGTACTTC
CDR3 protein: CASNTGVWEQYF

D gene: TRBD2
J gene: TRBJ2-1
V gene: TRBV29-1
clone size: once
CDR3 DNA: TGCAGCGTGGGACTAGCGGGGGGGCAGTTCTTC
CDR3 protein: CSVGLAGGQFF

D gene: .
J gene: TRBJ1-6
V gene: TRBV5-1
clone size: .
CDR3 DNA: TGCGCCAGCAGCTTAGGCCTGGATTCACCCCTCCACTTT
CDR3 protein: CASSLGLDSPLHF

D gene: .
J gene: TRBJ2-1
V gene: TRBV14
clone size: .
CDR3 DNA: TGTGCCAGCAGCCAAGGGTGGGGCAGTTACTACAATGAGCAGTTCTTC
CDR3 protein: CASSQGWGSYYNEQFF

D gene: .
J gene: TRBJ1-4
V gene: TRBV6-5
clone size: .
CDR3 DNA: TGTGCCAGCAGAAGCACGGACAGCTTTAATGAAAAACTGTTTTTT
CDR3 protein: CASRSTDSFNEKLFF

D gene: .
J gene: TRBJ2-6
V gene: TRBV14
clone size: .
CDR3 DNA: TGTGCCAGCAGTCAATTCACCTCTGGGGCCAACGTCCTGACTTTC
CDR3 protein: CASSQFTSGANVLTF

D gene: .
J gene: TRBJ1-4
V gene: TRBV19
clone size: .
CDR3 DNA: TGTGCCAGTAGCCCTCGGGGAGCAACTAATGAAAAACTGTTTTTT
CDR3 protein: CASSPRGATNEKLFF

D gene: .
J gene: TRBJ2-3
V gene: TRBV18
clone size: .
CDR3 DNA: TGTGCCAGCTCACCCCCGGGACGGGGGTCCACAGATACGCAGTATTTT
CDR3 protein: CASSPPGRGSTDTQYF

D gene: TRBD2
J gene: TRBJ2-3
V gene: TRBV7-9
clone size: .
CDR3 DNA: TGTGCCAGCAGCTCCGAGGTCGGGGGGTTATTTGTGTCAGATACGCAGTATTTT
CDR3 protein: CASSSEVGGLFVSDTQYF

D gene: TRBD1
J gene: TRBJ1-1
V gene: TRBV7-6
clone size: .
CDR3 DNA: TGTGCCAGCAGCTTAAGTGACAGGGGCGCTGCTGAAGCTTTCTTT
CDR3 protein: CASSLSDRGAAEAFF

D gene: .
J gene: TRBJ1-4
V gene: TRBV18
clone size: few
CDR3 DNA: TGTGCCAGCTCACCAACCGGGACTATTAATGAAAAACTGTTTTTT
CDR3 protein: CASSPTGTINEKLFF